Following are 16 T cell receptor beta chains from one sample sequenced in a study of human T cells and chemical hapten exposure. One entry per CDR3 protein, called by TCRdb with MiXCR from the RACE reads. The sample shows fewer than 300,000 distinct CDR3 sequences, approximately 8.4% of them seen only once. As for time point: pre-sensitization, week 0. Treatment noted: therapeutic diphenylcyclopropenone sensitization with weekly scalp DPC. This specimen was whole blood, taken in connection with sensitization to the hapten diphenylcyclopropenone (DPC). The receptors here all came from a woman aged 35 to 49 with alopecia areata. Some clones in this sample may be carry-over from other donors' samples.

This clonotype was recorded once. The junction does not match germline at one end; this may be a read error. The J gene is TRBJ2-1, the V gene TRBV28; 9 nucleotides align to TRBD2. The CDR3 covers 14 residues. The germline gives CDR1 MDHEN, CDR2 SYDVKM. The CDR3 DNA reads as TGTGCCAGCAGTATCCATAGCGGGAGAATGAGCTTGGTCTTC. The encoded protein is CASSIHSGRMSLVF.

The rearrangement joins TRBV7-9 to TRBJ1-2; D is unclear. Trimming cost V 4 bases and J 5 bases, with 14 bases left between them. Germline assignment: CDR1 SEHNR and CDR2 FQNEAQ (reference sequence). The CDR3 covers 14 residues. CDR3 region: CASSSSASSYGYTF. As DNA, the CDR3 is TGTGCCAGCAGCTCATCCGCCAGTTCATATGGCTACACCTTC.

This clonotype was found a few times. The V call is TRBV12-3 or TRBV12-4, the J call TRBJ1-4; D call uncertain. CDR3 size: 14 residues. V lost 3 bases and J lost 0, with 5 bases in between. CDR3 sequence (DNA): TGTGCCAGCAGTTTTGGTGCAACTAATGAAAAACTGTTTTTT. Encoded protein: CASSFGATNEKLFF.

This clonotype was observed a handful of times. The rearrangement joins TRBV5-1 to TRBJ2-2, with D maybe TRBD1 (6 bases). The CDR3 totals 20 residues. The germline V gene encodes CDR1 SGHRS and CDR2 YFSETQ. Trimming removed 2 bases at V and 2 bases at J, with 25 bases between. Here the CDR3 DNA reads TGCGCCAGCAGCTTTCTACCGACAGGCGTCTGGCGGCAAAACACCGGGGAGCTGTTTTTT. Protein: CASSFLPTGVWRQNTGELFF.

This clonotype was seen just once. Written as DNA, the CDR3 is TGTGCCACCAGTGTTACTAATCAGCCCCAGCATTTT. Translated, it gives CATSVTNQPQHF. The chain combines TRBV24-1 with TRBJ1-5; D is ambiguous. Germline V gene sequence: CDR1 KGHDR, CDR2 SFDVKD. CDR3 length: 12 amino acids. V lost 5 bases and J lost 4, with 5 bases in between.

This clonotype was counted between two and nine times. The chain has TRBV5-1 and TRBJ2-7; D is tentatively TRBD1 or TRBD2 (6 bases each). CDR1 and CDR2 (germline): SGHRS, YFSETQ. This CDR3 spans 15 amino acids. V was trimmed by 7 bases and J by 7 bases, leaving 24 bases between them. CDR3 DNA: TGCGCCAGCGCGGCGAACACCGGGGGCGGAGGGGAGCAGTACTTC. Its protein product is CASAANTGGGGEQYF.

The table lists this clonotype with a few counts. The chain uses TRBV14 and TRBJ2-1; D is unresolved. Trimming took 4 bases from V and 7 from J, leaving 14 bases between them. CDR3 length: 14 amino acids. Germline V gene data show CDR1 as SGHDN and CDR2 as FVKESK. The CDR3 DNA reads as TGTGCCAGCAGCCCGTTCCACCTCGGGAATGAGCAGTTCTTC. Residues: CASSPFHLGNEQFF.

The chain is built from TRBV3-1 and TRBJ2-1; D gene unclear. The CDR3 is 17 residues long. V lost 4 bases, J lost 1 base, and 17 bases lay in between. Per the germline V gene, CDR1 is LGHDT and CDR2 is YNNKEL (reference sequence). The CDR3 sequence is CASSLSSLVRSYNEQFF. The CDR3 nucleotides read TGTGCCAGCAGCCTAAGTTCGCTAGTTAGGTCCTACAATGAGCAGTTCTTC.

This clonotype was seen only a few times. The rearrangement links TRBV15 to TRBJ2-4, with a possible D match to TRBD2 (6 bases). CDR3 length: 17 amino acids. Germline V lookup: CDR1 LNHNV, CDR2 YYDKDF (reference sequence). With 1 base removed from V and 4 bases from J, the gap between germline ends came to 17 bases. This chain's CDR3 is CATSRAVTTGGKNIQYF. The DNA of the CDR3 is TGTGCCACCAGCAGAGCAGTCACAACCGGGGGAAAAAACATTCAGTACTTC.

The chain employs TRBV12-3 or TRBV12-4 and TRBJ2-7; D perhaps matches TRBD2 (6 bases). This CDR3 region has 13 residues. Trimming shortened V by 5 bases and J by 3 bases, and 11 bases separated the two germline ends. This CDR3 reads CASSGNSGYEQYF. The CDR3 DNA reads TGTGCCAGCAGTGGTAATAGCGGCTACGAGCAGTACTTC.

This clonotype was observed a few times. The gene calls are TRBV28 and TRBJ2-4; the D gene is possibly TRBD2 (6 bases). Germline CDR1 is MDHEN and CDR2 is SYDVKM. V lost 7 bases, J lost 2 bases, and 15 bases lay in between. The CDR3 is 15 residues long. Written as DNA, the CDR3 is TGTGCCAGCACCGGGCTAGCGAGGACCAAAAACATTCAGTACTTC. Its translation: CASTGLARTKNIQYF.

This clonotype occurred a few times. The chain couples TRBV5-1 to TRBJ1-4; tentative D call: TRBD1 (5 bases). Germline CDR1 SGHRS, CDR2 YFSETQ. Trimming left V 4 bases short and J 8 bases short, with 24 bases between. The CDR3 runs 17 residues. The CDR3 DNA reads TGCGCCAGCAGCCCCACCTCTAACCCAGGCGGGGCGGAAAAACTGTTTTTT. Its translation: CASSPTSNPGGAEKLFF. The entire variable domain, with the rest obtained from reference TRBV5-1 and TRBJ1-4, is as follows: KAGVTQTPRYLIKTRGQQVTLSCSPISGHRSVSWYQQTPGQGLQFLFEYFSETQRNKGNFPGRFSGRQFSNSRSEMNVSTLELGDSALYLCASSPTSNPGGAEKLFFGSGTQLSVL.

This clonotype was recorded once. J is TRBJ2-1 and V is TRBV20-1; TRBD2 matches at 7 bases. The CDR3 runs to 16 residues. The V segment lost 0 bases and the J segment 2 bases; nucleotides outside the gene matches: 7. Germline V gene sequence: CDR1 DFQATT, CDR2 SNEGSKA (reference sequence). The CDR3 DNA reads as TGCAGTGCTAGAGAGGACCTAGCGGCCGCCTACAATGAGCAGTTCTTC. This sequence encodes CSAREDLAAAYNEQFF.

This clonotype occurred a few times. This chain joins TRBV11-2 and TRBJ2-1; D call uncertain. V lost 7 bases, J lost 6 bases, and 13 bases lay in between. CDR3 length: 13 amino acids. Looked up from germline, CDR1 is SGHAT and CDR2 is FQNNGV. The CDR3 region has the DNA TGTGCCAGCACCCGGAGCTCTCTCAATGAGCAGTTCTTC. This translates into CASTRSSLNEQFF.

This clonotype was recorded a few times. CDR3 nucleotide sequence: TGTGCCAGCAGCTCCCTCGGGGGAAACACCGGGGAGCTGTTTTTT. Protein product: CASSSLGGNTGELFF. The chain carries TRBV6-6 and TRBJ2-2; possibly TRBD2 for D (6 bases). The germline V gene has CDR1 MNHNY and CDR2 SVGAGI (reference sequence). V gave up 6 bases and J gave up 2 bases, with 13 bases separating them. The CDR3 loop spans 15 amino acids.

The genes are TRBV28 and TRBJ2-7; no reliable D call. This CDR3 comprises 17 residues. Germline loops: CDR1 MDHEN, CDR2 SYDVKM. V dropped 5 bases and J dropped 9 bases, with 29 bases sitting between them. This chain's CDR3 is CASSTPGAPGHLGLQYF. The CDR3, as DNA: TGTGCCAGCAGTACCCCCGGCGCGCCAGGCCATTTGGGGTTGCAGTACTTC.